The source of this T cell receptor beta chain is a study of OX40 agonist ivuxolimab in advanced cancers. Study summary: Aged roughly 23 to 79 with a mean of 60 years, they were around 85% male.

This table comes from immunoSEQ multiplex PCR, and its TCRdb copy is limited to in-frame clones, with some not included. The table has about 61,000 clones, about nine tenths seen once. The CDR3 runs 11 residues. V was shortened by 6 bases and J by 6 bases, with 8 bases between the two germline ends. Germline CDR1 and CDR2: DFQATT and SNEGSKA (reference sequence). V usage is TRBV20-1 and J usage is TRBJ2-2; D remains ambiguous. This TCR was sampled from an adult with an advanced solid tumor such as melanoma, head and neck, liver or kidney cancer. The starting material was CD4+ or CD8+ T cells sorted from blood, obtained in a trial of the OX40 agonist ivuxolimab. The CDR3 DNA is TGCAGTGCGGCCGGGCCCGGGGAGCTGTTTTTT. Translated, it gives CSAAGPGELFF.